This entry features one T cell receptor (beta chain) sequence. The target antigen is unknown. This entry belongs to a study of CD8 T cells in ankylosing spondylitis. Library preparation for TCR beta used quantitative 5'-RACE with molecular barcodes. One entry per CDR3 protein, called by TCRdb with MiXCR from the 5' RACE reads. This table has around 540,000 distinct CDR3 sequences, roughly 13% appearing once. Per germline, CDR1 MGHDK and CDR2 SYGVNS. This CDR3 is built from 14 residues. Trimming took off 9 bases at V and 6 bases at J, with 18 bases between the two ends. General study points: Earlier authors reported some of these motif variants in reactive arthritis synovial fluid and blood. It appeared that ankylosing spondylitis blood was characterized by a TCR beta motif of under ten highly homologous variants. Matched ankylosing spondylitis synovial fluid reportedly contained a significantly enriched population of disease-linked clones.

The chain uses TRBV25-1 and TRBJ2-1; D unclear. Specimen: blood, either unsorted or a sorted T cell fraction (not recorded which). The sequence came from a male donor with ankylosing spondylitis. CDR3 DNA: TGTGCCAGTACTCCGGGCCCATCTTTCAATGAGCAGTTCTTC. It yields the protein CASTPGPSFNEQFF.